Each of the 8 T cell receptor beta chains below was sequenced from the same sample in a study of cytomegalovirus exposure and HLA in healthy donors. Amplification used 60 Vbeta primers and 13 Jbeta primers. Only in-frame clones appear in the TCRdb table, and some are missing; sequencing was by immunoSEQ multiplex PCR. The data contain 150,000 to 200,000 clones, over 75% of them singletons. The sequenced sample consisted of PBMCs. The receptors derive from a woman aged 45-65 years in good health and CMV-seronegative.

The chain has TRBV18 and TRBJ1-2; D call uncertain. Trimming stripped 3 bases from V and 2 bases from J, with 7 bases between. CDR3 size: 13 residues. The germline CDR1 and CDR2 sequences are KGHSH and LQKENI. DNA for the CDR3: TGTGCCAGCTCACCCGACGGGAACTATGGCTACACCTTC. It is translated as CASSPDGNYGYTF.

V usage is TRBV19 and J usage is TRBJ2-1; TRBD2 matches at 7 bases. The junction had 14 bases not matched to a gene; V was cut back by 3 bases and J by 6 bases. The CDR3 is made up of 17 amino acids. Germline V gene lookup returns CDR1 LNHDA and CDR2 SQIVND (reference sequence). CDR3 in DNA: TGTGCCAGTAGTATGAGGGGAAGGCTAGCGGAACCCAATGAGCAGTTCTTC. As protein: CASSMRGRLAEPNEQFF.

The chain's CDR3 is CASSLTTGDSDVWNTEAFF. CDR3 nucleotide sequence: TGTGCCAGCAGCTTAACCACAGGAGACAGCGACGTTTGGAACACTGAAGCTTTCTTT. The genes are TRBV7-2 and TRBJ1-1; a weak D match, TRBD1 (5 bases). Germline values: CDR1 SGHTA, CDR2 FQGNSA. V was trimmed by 2 bases and J by 1 base, leaving 23 bases between them. The CDR3 runs 19 residues.

This chain connects TRBV27 to TRBJ2-3; maybe TRBD2 (5 bases). The CDR3 has 14 amino acids. Germline-derived CDR1 and CDR2 are MNHEY and SMNVEV (reference sequence). Trimming cost V 10 bases and J 4 bases, with 18 bases left between them. The CDR3 here is CAIGGSFRADTQYF. CDR3 coding DNA: TGTGCCATCGGAGGATCGTTTCGGGCAGATACGCAGTATTTT.

The chain is built from TRBV5-5 and TRBJ2-5; possible D gene TRBD1, 5 bases. V was trimmed by 0 bases and J by 0 bases, leaving 9 bases between them. The CDR3 runs 15 residues. The germline V gene encodes CDR1 SGHKS and CDR2 YYEKEE (reference sequence). The CDR3 loop is CASSLGQTNQETQYF. The CDR3 coding sequence is TGTGCCAGCAGCTTGGGACAGACCAACCAAGAGACCCAGTACTTC.

This clone was detected once. This chain connects TRBV4-1 to TRBJ1-5; D gene ambiguous. The CDR3 extends over 13 amino acids. The V gene's germline CDR1 is MGHRA and CDR2 YSYEKL. The V end was cut by 4 bases, the J end by 4 bases, with 8 bases between. The CDR3 region has the DNA TGCGCCAGCAGCCCCCTAGATAATCAGCCCCAGCATTTT. It is translated as CASSPLDNQPQHF.

This clone was seen only once. The chain joins TRBV2 to TRBJ2-1, with 9 bases that match TRBD2. Germline CDR1 is SNHLY and CDR2 is FYNNEI. This CDR3 is 15 amino acids long. With 4 bases clipped from V and 9 bases from J, the junction kept 10 bases outside the gene matches. The CDR3 DNA reads TGTGCCAGCAGTGCCCCTAGCGGGGTGGGAGGTGAGCAGTTCTTC. Protein product: CASSAPSGVGGEQFF.

For the CDR3, the DNA is TGTGCCAGCACCCCGGGAAAAGCATACAATGAGCAGTTCTTC. This sequence encodes CASTPGKAYNEQFF. J is TRBJ2-1 and V is TRBV9, with TRBD2 as a possible D gene (5 bases). The CDR3 spans 14 residues. Trimming pared 6 bases from V and 4 bases from J, leaving 14 bases between. Germline assignment: CDR1 SGDLS and CDR2 YYNGEE. Using reference TRBV9 and TRBJ2-1 for the parts outside the CDR3, the full variable domain is DSGVTQTPKHLITATGQRVTLRCSPRSGDLSVYWYQQSLDQGLQFLIQYYNGEERAKGNILERFSAQQFPDLHSELNLSSLELGDSALYFCASTPGKAYNEQFFGPGTRLTVL.